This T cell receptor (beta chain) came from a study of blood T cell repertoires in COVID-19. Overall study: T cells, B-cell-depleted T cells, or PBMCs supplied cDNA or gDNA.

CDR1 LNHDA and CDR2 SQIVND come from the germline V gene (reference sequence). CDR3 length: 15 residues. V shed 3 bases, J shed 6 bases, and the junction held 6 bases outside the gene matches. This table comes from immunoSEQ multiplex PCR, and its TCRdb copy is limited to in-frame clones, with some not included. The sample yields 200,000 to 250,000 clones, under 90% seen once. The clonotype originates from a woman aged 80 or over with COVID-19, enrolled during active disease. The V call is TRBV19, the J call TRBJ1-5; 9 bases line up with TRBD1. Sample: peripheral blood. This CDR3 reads CASSIHTGGGQPQHF. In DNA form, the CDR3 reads TGTGCCAGTAGTATTCACACAGGGGGCGGTCAGCCCCAGCATTTT.